This T cell receptor beta chain was observed in a study of cytomegalovirus exposure and HLA in healthy donors. There are 15 residues in the CDR3. Germline V gives CDR1 MNHNS, CDR2 SASEGT. The junction had 8 bases not matched to a gene; V was cut back by 5 bases and J by 3 bases. General observations from the study: Presence/absence comparisons presumed near-even sequencing depth among donors.

Primers for the PCR totalled 60 Vbeta and 13 Jbeta. Authors' processing steps: Unique TCR beta chains totaled some 80 million in a later count, with roughly 10 million of them shared. The method was immunoSEQ multiplex PCR; TCRdb's version includes in-frame clones alone and lacks a portion of them. From that table come the V and J calls and clone size; the DNA was used to work out D and trimming. The table includes approximately 170,000 clones, around four fifths detected once. With regard to this clone: No antigen is known for it.

Sequences were obtained from PBMCs. This chain connects TRBV6-1 to TRBJ2-7, with 9 bases identical to TRBD1. This clonotype was obtained from a boy younger than 10 in good health and CMV-seronegative. The CDR3 spells CASSRPGQGVYEQYF. The DNA for the CDR3 is TGTGCCAGCAGTCGCCCGGGACAGGGCGTCTACGAGCAGTACTTC.